The clone carrying this T cell receptor (beta chain) was detected a few times. Its antigen remains unknown. This sample is drawn from a study of identical twins. Broader study findings: Cord blood's abundant beta clonotypes had fewer insertions, unlike memory repertoires. Compared with models, monozygotic twins showed more out-of-frame TCR alpha sharing.

Germline V gene lookup returns CDR1 MNHEY and CDR2 SMNVEV (reference sequence). With 3 bases removed from V and 6 bases from J, the gap between germline ends came to 11 bases. The CDR3 has 13 residues. Unique molecular identifiers were present on cDNA, and template switching added a universal primer site. A single record per CDR3 protein comes from TCRdb applying MiXCR to the 5' RACE reads. This sample has a few hundred thousand distinct CDR3 sequences; around 9.6% occur once, and the top ten carry 3%. The same specimen was also included in a second study, on yellow fever vaccine responses in identical twins. That report adds: Reportedly, the T cell response mounted by twins to vaccine seemed partly convergent, partly personalized.

Sample: PBMCs. This receptor was obtained from a woman under 30 in good health. The chain joins TRBV27 to TRBJ1-1; a possible D gene is TRBD1 (5 bases). The CDR3 DNA reads as TGTGCCAGCAGTTTGGCAGGGAATCCTGAAGCTTTCTTT. Translated: CASSLAGNPEAFF.